Below, 19 T cell receptor beta chains from the same sample are listed, as sequenced in a study of T cell responses to AZD1222 COVID-19 vaccine. Repertoires were generated with immunoSEQ multiplex PCR, while TCRdb's copy carries only in-frame clones and drops some. The data hold approximately 150,000 clones, with about 91% observed a single time. The sequencing used peripheral blood, collected on day 0 of AZD1222 vaccination. The receptors here all came from an adult in good health.

This chain uses TRBV5-1 with TRBJ2-1; 10 nucleotides match TRBD2. Germline V gives CDR1 SGHRS, CDR2 YFSETQ. Germline trimming cut 5 bases from V and 6 bases from J; bases unmatched to any gene: 14. The CDR3 spans 17 residues. This chain's CDR3 is CASRRGTASGGPNEQFF. The CDR3 DNA reads as TGCGCCAGCAGGCGGGGAACGGCTAGCGGGGGTCCCAATGAGCAGTTCTTC.

V gene TRBV11-3 combines with J gene TRBJ2-3, with D unresolved. Per the germline V gene, CDR1 is SGHNT and CDR2 is YENEEA. Trimming pared 5 bases from V and 2 bases from J, leaving 5 bases between. This CDR3 contains 12 residues. The CDR3 DNA sequence: TGTGCCAGCAGCGAGGCCACAGATACGCAGTATTTT. Its protein product is CASSEATDTQYF.

The CDR3 loop reads CASSLGGLPLETQYF. The CDR3 DNA is TGTGCCAGCAGCTTAGGGGGACTACCTTTGGAGACCCAGTACTTC. The chain is built from TRBV7-2 and TRBJ2-5; TRBD2 matches at 7 bases. V shed 1 base and J 5 bases; nucleotides not matched to a gene: 7. The CDR3 spans 15 residues. Germline CDR1 SGHTA, CDR2 FQGNSA. Looking up the rest from reference TRBV7-2 and TRBJ2-5 gives the full variable domain: GAGVSQSPSNKVTEKGKDVELRCDPISGHTALYWYRQSLGQGLEFLIYFQGNSAPDKSGLPSDRFSAERTGGSVSTLTIQRTQQEDSAVYLCASSLGGLPLETQYFGPGTRLLVL.

This rearrangement joins TRBV2 to TRBJ2-2, with 9 bases fitting TRBD1. Trimming removed 5 bases from V and 6 bases from J; junction bases left unmatched: 10. CDR1 is SNHLY and CDR2 is FYNNEI in the germline V gene. The CDR3 has 16 residues. The CDR3 DNA sequence: TGTGCCAGCAGTTGGGCCGGGACAGGGACGGCCGGGGAGCTGTTTTTT. Its translation: CASSWAGTGTAGELFF.

The chain employs TRBV7-2 and TRBJ2-3, with TRBD2 matching 8 bases. V trimming: 7 bases; J trimming: 5 bases; junction bases outside the gene matches: 11. Germline assignment: CDR1 SGHTA and CDR2 FQGNSA. There are 15 residues in the CDR3. CDR3 nucleotides: TGTGCCAGCAACCTTGGCGGGGGGCAGGGAGATACGCAGTATTTT. Amino acid sequence: CASNLGGGQGDTQYF.

The V and J genes are TRBV5-4 and TRBJ1-2; D unclear. In germline, CDR1 is SGHNT, CDR2 YYREEE (reference sequence). V was pared by 0 bases and J by 6 bases, with 9 bases between. There are 13 residues in the CDR3. The CDR3 bases are TGTGCCAGCAGCTTGGTGTCCGACGATGGCTACACCTTC. Amino acid sequence: CASSLVSDDGYTF. The variable domain in full, completed from reference TRBV5-4 and TRBJ1-2, reads ETGVTQSPTHLIKTRGQQVTLRCSSQSGHNTVSWYQQALGQGPQFIFQYYREEENGRGNFPPRFSGLQFPNYSSELNVNALELDDSALYLCASSLVSDDGYTFGSGTRLTVV.

The rearrangement joins TRBV30 to TRBJ2-7; weak D call: TRBD2 (6 bases). Germline CDR1 GTSNPN, CDR2 SVGIG (reference sequence). There are 10 residues in the CDR3. Trimming removed 5 bases from V and 7 bases from J, with 9 bases in between. The CDR3 DNA follows: TGTGCCTGGGGGGACTGGGAGCAGTACTTC. Translating it yields CAWGDWEQYF.

V gene TRBV2 combines with J gene TRBJ1-3; 7 nucleotides match TRBD1. This CDR3 has 15 residues. CDR1 and CDR2 from the germline V gene are SNHLY and FYNNEI. Trimming cost V 7 bases and J 0 bases; bases outside gene matches: 6. The CDR3 bases are TGTGCCAGCACCGAGGGACAGAGCTCTGGAAACACCATATATTTT. This translates into CASTEGQSSGNTIYF.

The chain carries TRBV28 and TRBJ1-5; TRBD1 is a possible D gene (6 bases). V shed 4 bases and J shed 0 bases, with 13 bases lying between them. CDR1 MDHEN and CDR2 SYDVKM come from the germline V gene. The CDR3 is 16 residues long. CDR3 residues: CASSSPDRPSNQPQHF. DNA of the CDR3: TGTGCCAGCAGTTCCCCCGACAGGCCTAGCAATCAGCCCCAGCATTTT.

This clone was detected only a few times. The chain uses TRBV5-5 and TRBJ2-7; 8 bases agree with TRBD2. The CDR3 extends over 15 amino acids. CDR1 and CDR2 from the germline V gene are SGHKS and YYEKEE (reference sequence). The junction had 9 bases not matched to a gene; V was cut back by 2 bases and J by 5 bases. The CDR3 nucleotides read TGTGCCAGCAGCTTCTCGGCGGGAGGAGGCCACGAGCAGTACTTC. Translation gives CASSFSAGGGHEQYF.

The J gene is TRBJ2-7, the V gene TRBV21-1; whether TRBD1, the table's D call, matches the DNA was not checked. TRBV21-1 is a listed pseudogene. The CDR3 is made up of 15 amino acids. CDR3 in amino acids: CASSKVGTGVYEQYF. The CDR3 nucleotides are TGTGCCAGCAGCAAAGTCGGGACAGGGGTCTACGAGCAGTACTTC.

This clone appeared a single time. V usage is TRBV7-2 and J usage is TRBJ2-1; 11 bases line up with TRBD2. This CDR3 is 18 amino acids long. In germline, CDR1 is SGHTA, CDR2 FQGNSA. V was pared by 3 bases and J by 7 bases, with 14 bases of the junction left unmatched. This chain's CDR3 is CASSFQVAGGHRRNEQFF. DNA for the CDR3: TGTGCCAGCAGCTTCCAGGTAGCGGGGGGGCATCGGAGGAATGAGCAGTTCTTC.

The chain carries TRBV7-8 and TRBJ1-1; D is uncertain. V was shortened by 0 bases and J by 4 bases, with 12 bases between the two germline ends. This CDR3 has 15 amino acids. Germline V gene lookup returns CDR1 SGHVS and CDR2 FQNEAQ. The chain's CDR3 is CASSLAVLMGTEAFF. The CDR3 bases are TGTGCCAGCAGCTTAGCGGTCCTTATGGGCACTGAAGCTTTCTTT.

The chain is built from TRBV2 and TRBJ1-4; maybe TRBD1 (5 bases). The CDR3 has 15 amino acids. With 2 bases removed from V and 5 bases from J, the gap between germline ends came to 12 bases. CDR1 SNHLY and CDR2 FYNNEI come from the germline V gene. CDR3 loop: CASSESGRLNEKLFF. In nucleotides, the CDR3 is TGTGCCAGCAGTGAATCAGGGAGGCTAAATGAAAAACTGTTTTTT.

The chain couples TRBV9 to TRBJ2-5, with 7 bases aligning to TRBD2. The J segment lost 4 bases and the V segment lost 3 bases, leaving 9 bases of the junction unmatched. CDR1 and CDR2 (germline): SGDLS, YYNGEE. The CDR3 has 15 amino acids. This chain's CDR3 is CASSASGLDVETQYF. CDR3 nucleotide sequence: TGTGCCAGCAGCGCCTCCGGACTAGATGTAGAGACCCAGTACTTC.

The chain links TRBV9 to TRBJ1-2; D perhaps matches TRBD1 (5 bases). The CDR3 consists of 13 residues. The ends were cut back, 4 bases at V and 4 bases at J, with 11 bases in the middle. Germline V gene lookup returns CDR1 SGDLS and CDR2 YYNGEE. The CDR3 sequence: CASSSRGLYGYTF. The CDR3, as DNA: TGTGCCAGCAGCTCCCGGGGACTCTATGGCTACACCTTC.

The chain links TRBV7-2 to TRBJ2-3, with 9 bases identical to TRBD1. V gave up 5 bases and J gave up 6 bases; unmatched junction bases: 12. This CDR3 comprises 16 residues. Per the germline V gene, CDR1 is SGHTA and CDR2 is FQGNSA. In DNA form, the CDR3 reads TGTGCCAGCAGCCGCGCCGGGACAGGGTGGGTGGATACGCAGTATTTT. This sequence encodes CASSRAGTGWVDTQYF.

The table lists this clone with a count of one. The chain combines TRBV15 with TRBJ1-5; 10 bases are a match to TRBD1. Germline loops: CDR1 LNHNV, CDR2 YYDKDF (reference sequence). The CDR3 is 20 residues long. V trimming: 2 bases; J trimming: 0 bases; junction bases outside the gene matches: 13. CDR3 sequence: CATSRHRGQGVGRSNQPQHF. DNA for the CDR3: TGTGCCACCAGCAGACATCGAGGACAGGGGGTCGGGCGTAGCAATCAGCCCCAGCATTTT.

CDR3 residues: CASSPDRAMFF. The DNA for the CDR3 is TGTGCCAGCAGTCCGGACAGGGCGATGTTTTTT. The J gene is TRBJ1-4, the V gene TRBV12-3 or TRBV12-4; TRBD1 matches 8 bases. The CDR3 consists of 11 residues. The trim removed 5 bases at V and 15 bases at J, leaving 5 bases unmatched.